The clone carrying this TCR beta chain was detected a few times. Antigen unknown. The data originate from a study of T cells in Graves' hyperthyroidism and ophthalmopathy. Study outcomes and limitations: Model output signaled ophthalmopathy a median around 5.9 months ahead of onset.

The investigators amplified TCR beta CDR3 regions from RNA transcripts. TCR CDR3 regions were first amplified by RT-PCR with HTBI primers. TCRdb processed the multiplex PCR reads anew with MiXCR; each CDR3 protein has one entry. The sample records more than 350,000 distinct CDR3 sequences, under 15% being singletons. Hyperthyroidism patients were newly diagnosed, had disease duration under 2 months, and were aged 18 to 65 years. Orbital computed tomography and thyroid ultrasound, together with serum TRAb and thyroxine and clinical symptoms, were used for diagnoses. V lost 6 bases, J lost 3 bases, and 11 bases stayed unmatched. This CDR3 region has 16 residues. Germline CDR1 is LNHDA and CDR2 is SQIVND (reference sequence).

The material sequenced was blood. The receptor's source is a woman in her thirties with Graves' hyperthyroidism. The chain links TRBV19 to TRBJ1-1, with TRBD1 matching over 9 bases. The CDR3 coding sequence is TGTGCCAGTAGCCGGGGACAGGGAGTAAGGTACACTGAAGCTTTCTTT. Residues: CASSRGQGVRYTEAFF.